The rows below give T cell receptor beta chains drawn from one sample of a study of T-cell reconstitution after alpha-beta-depleted transplantation in children. TCRdb reanalysed the PCR reads using MiXCR and keeps one entry per CDR3 protein. The data show around 500,000 distinct CDR3 sequences, with about 23% seen just once and around 14% held by the top ten. This sample comprised PBMCs, mostly from graft donor cells, obtained 360 days after TCRalphabeta/CD19-depleted stem cell transplant. The receptors were gathered from a boy younger than two who had a stem cell transplant for acute myeloid leukemia, so the T cells may come from the graft donor. Both conserved end residues are part of each CDR3. A D gene is named only where the DNA matches it firmly. Clone size is given for some rows only: seen once, a few or many times, or a class if the clone is expanded.

D gene	clone size	V gene	J gene	CDR3 protein	CDR3 DNA
NA	few	TRBV23-1	TRBJ2-2	CASSHKELFF	TGCGCCAGCAGTCACAAGGAGCTGTTTTTT
TRBD1	many	TRBV10-3	TRBJ2-5	CAISESNRGETQYF	TGTGCCATCAGTGAGTCGAACAGGGGGGAGACCCAGTACTTC
TRBD2	NA	TRBV12-3/TRBV12-4	TRBJ2-1	CASSSGLAWDNEQFF	TGTGCCAGCAGTTCGGGACTAGCTTGGGACAATGAGCAGTTCTTC
TRBD2	few	TRBV5-1	TRBJ2-5	CASSRTSGGIETQYF	TGCGCCAGCAGCCGGACTAGCGGGGGTATTGAGACCCAGTACTTC
NA	NA	TRBV29-1	TRBJ2-3	CSVEVGPGFTDTQYF	TGCAGCGTTGAAGTCGGGCCAGGTTTCACAGATACGCAGTATTTT
TRBD2	once	TRBV10-2	TRBJ2-5	CASSILAGSRETQYF	TGCGCCAGCTCTATACTAGCGGGGAGTCGAGAGACCCAGTACTTC
NA	few	TRBV5-1	TRBJ2-3	CASSLSRADTQYF	TGCGCCAGCAGCTTGTCGCGCGCAGATACGCAGTATTTT
NA	NA	TRBV5-6	TRBJ2-1	CASSLVAKGEFF	TGTGCCAGCAGCTTGGTAGCCAAGGGGGAATTCTTC
TRBD2	NA	TRBV7-9	TRBJ2-7	CASRASGGYEQYF	TGTGCCAGCAGGGCTAGCGGGGGTTACGAGCAGTACTTC
TRBD2	NA	TRBV28	TRBJ2-5	CASSIRLAGTETQYF	TGTGCCAGCAGTATCCGACTAGCGGGGACGGAGACCCAGTACTTC
NA	few	TRBV20-1	TRBJ2-3	CSASSRGTGDTQYF	TGCAGTGCTAGCAGCAGGGGTACAGGAGATACGCAGTATTTT
TRBD1	NA	TRBV12-3/TRBV12-4	TRBJ1-5	CASSFTGGDQPQHF	TGTGCCAGCAGTTTTACAGGGGGAGATCAGCCCCAGCATTTT
TRBD2	NA	TRBV29-1	TRBJ2-5	CSAGPTSGEEETQYF	TGCAGCGCTGGCCCGACTAGCGGGGAAGAAGAGACCCAGTACTTC
NA	many	TRBV6-5	TRBJ2-5	CASRPDNYQETQYF	TGTGCCAGCAGACCGGACAATTACCAAGAGACCCAGTACTTC
NA	many	TRBV12-3/TRBV12-4	TRBJ2-5	CASSFLGGGAAWETQYF	TGTGCCAGCAGTTTTCTTGGTGGGGGGGCAGCTTGGGAGACCCAGTACTTC
NA	NA	TRBV7-2	TRBJ2-7	CASSFVSEGPYEQYF	TGTGCCAGCAGCTTTGTCAGCGAAGGTCCCTACGAGCAGTACTTC
TRBD2	NA	TRBV20-1	TRBJ2-3	CSARVRAGVPDTQYF	TGCAGTGCTAGAGTACGAGCGGGGGTCCCAGATACGCAGTATTTT
NA	NA	TRBV7-8	TRBJ1-5	CASSLGYGSVDQPQHF	TGTGCCAGCAGCTTAGGTTACGGCAGCGTGGATCAGCCCCAGCATTTT
TRBD2	many	TRBV29-1	TRBJ2-5	CSVPGTSLLVTQYF	TGCAGCGTTCCTGGGACTAGCCTTTTGGTGACCCAGTACTTC
NA	few	TRBV29-1	TRBJ1-2	CSVSPGHELYGYTF	TGCAGCGTCTCACCGGGACACGAACTCTATGGCTACACCTTC
NA	NA	TRBV20-1	TRBJ1-1	CSARRDIQAFF	TGCAGTGCTAGGCGGGACATCCAAGCTTTCTTT
TRBD1	NA	TRBV10-3	TRBJ2-1	CAISERDRVSDEQFF	TGTGCCATCAGTGAAAGGGACAGGGTGAGTGATGAGCAGTTCTTC
TRBD1	NA	TRBV12-3/TRBV12-4	TRBJ2-7	CASSWRQGADEQYF	TGTGCCAGCAGTTGGCGGCAGGGGGCTGACGAGCAGTACTTC
TRBD1	many	TRBV2	TRBJ1-4	CASSHDREPEKLFF	TGTGCCAGCAGCCACGACAGGGAGCCTGAAAAACTGTTTTTT
NA	NA	TRBV20-1	TRBJ1-1	CSARSHEGGRPEAFF	TGCAGTGCTAGGTCGCATGAGGGCGGTAGGCCTGAAGCTTTCTTT
TRBD2	many	TRBV7-3	TRBJ2-1	CASSPRGGNYNEQFF	TGTGCCAGCAGCCCCCGGGGGGGCAACTACAATGAGCAGTTCTTC
TRBD1	many	TRBV20-1	TRBJ2-3	CSARASGQAADTQYF	TGCAGTGCTAGAGCCTCGGGACAGGCGGCAGATACGCAGTATTTT
NA	many	TRBV20-1	TRBJ2-5	CSSTGGAETQYF	TGCAGTTCAACAGGGGGGGCGGAGACCCAGTACTTC
NA	NA	TRBV20-1	TRBJ2-7	CSARLSRGRASYEQYF	TGCAGTGCTAGACTTTCGCGGGGCCGCGCCTCCTACGAGCAGTACTTC